These 7 T cell receptor beta chains share one sample of origin, sequenced in a study of cytomegalovirus exposure and HLA in healthy donors. Clones were sequenced by immunoSEQ multiplex PCR, and TCRdb holds only the in-frame ones, with some missing. The table has 150,000 to 200,000 clones, roughly 89% seen once. Sequences were obtained from PBMCs. Receptors were obtained from a woman aged 18-30 years in good health and CMV-seropositive.

The chain combines TRBV7-2 with TRBJ2-5; D is perhaps TRBD1 (6 bases). Germline lookup yields CDR1 SGHTA and CDR2 FQGNSA. The CDR3 loop spans 15 amino acids. V lost 2 bases and J 4 bases, leaving 14 bases between the germline ends. The CDR3 DNA reads TGTGCCAGCAGCTTAAGTACAGGGTCTCGAGAGACCCAGTACTTC. This gives the protein CASSLSTGSRETQYF.

The chain links TRBV30 to TRBJ1-6, with 9 bases lining up with TRBD1. The CDR3 sequence is 13 residues long. The germline CDR1 and CDR2 sequences are GTSNPN and SVGIG (reference sequence). The junction had 7 bases not matched to a gene; V was cut back by 2 bases and J by 14 bases. CDR3 amino acids: CAWSPGQGVSLHF. The CDR3 DNA reads as TGTGCCTGGAGTCCGGGACAGGGAGTATCCCTCCACTTT.

The genes are TRBV4-3 and TRBJ1-4, with D perhaps matching TRBD1 (5 bases). With 0 bases removed from V and 6 bases from J, the gap between germline ends came to 17 bases. The CDR3 length is 17 residues. CDR1 and CDR2 (germline): LGHNA, YSLEER. The CDR3: CASSQEENGGYYEKLFF. The CDR3 nucleotides are TGCGCCAGCAGCCAAGAAGAGAATGGGGGGTACTATGAAAAACTGTTTTTT.

This clone was picked up one time. The chain couples TRBV2 to TRBJ2-7; 9 bases are shared with TRBD1. Losses at the gene ends were 5 bases for V and 2 bases for J; bases not matched to a gene: 10. Germline values: CDR1 SNHLY, CDR2 FYNNEI. The CDR3 extends over 16 amino acids. The DNA of the CDR3 is TGTGCCAGCAGTCCCACTACCGGGACAGGGACCTACGAGCAGTACTTC. Protein sequence: CASSPTTGTGTYEQYF.

The chain couples TRBV27 to TRBJ2-1; 11 bases are a match to TRBD1. This CDR3 spans 17 amino acids. Germline assignment: CDR1 MNHEY and CDR2 SMNVEV (reference sequence). Trimming took 5 bases from V and 14 from J; bases not matched to a gene: 20. The CDR3: CASSTDRDRGYSSREFF. CDR3 nucleotides: TGTGCCAGCAGTACAGACCGGGACAGGGGGTACTCGAGCCGAGAGTTCTTC.

The rearrangement uses TRBV27 and TRBJ2-1; D may be TRBD2 (6 bases). The CDR3 totals 16 residues. The germline gives CDR1 MNHEY, CDR2 SMNVEV (reference sequence). Between the trimmed V and J ends, which lost 0 bases and 3 bases, there was a span of 12 bases. In DNA, the CDR3 is TGTGCCAGCAGTTTATCTGCGGGGATCCTCTACAATGAGCAGTTCTTC. Protein product: CASSLSAGILYNEQFF.

The chain joins TRBV6-1 to TRBJ1-6; 12 bases match TRBD1. Germline CDR1 and CDR2: MNHNS and SASEGT. After removal of 5 bases from V and 8 bases from J, the junction contained 4 bases not matched to a gene. CDR3 length: 15 residues. The CDR3 DNA is TGTGCCAGCAGTCCGGGACAGGGGGCACATTCACCCCTCCACTTT. Protein product: CASSPGQGAHSPLHF.